This T cell receptor beta chain was observed in a study of shared clonotypes between healthy human individuals. Per germline, CDR1 SGHNT and CDR2 YENEEA. The length of the CDR3 is 15 residues. Trimming took 3 bases from V and 2 from J; bases not matched to a gene: 5. Profiling relied on immunoSEQ multiplex PCR, and the TCRdb table lists in-frame clones only, not all of them. This sample has roughly 1,100,000 clones, with 60% to 80% found just once. The donors were all Caucasian adults (living in Nashville, Tennessee). Subsets obtained from CD4+ cells comprised CD45RA+ naive and CD45RA-negative memory cells.

This receptor was taken from a man between 18 and 35 years old in good health. Sequencing input: memory CD4+ T cells sorted from blood. Noted subset: CD45RA-negative fraction. V and J are TRBV11-3 and TRBJ2-7; 9 bases fit TRBD2. The CDR3 bases are TGTGCCAGCAGCTTGGGGCTAGCGGGGCCCTACGAGCAGTACTTC. As protein: CASSLGLAGPYEQYF.